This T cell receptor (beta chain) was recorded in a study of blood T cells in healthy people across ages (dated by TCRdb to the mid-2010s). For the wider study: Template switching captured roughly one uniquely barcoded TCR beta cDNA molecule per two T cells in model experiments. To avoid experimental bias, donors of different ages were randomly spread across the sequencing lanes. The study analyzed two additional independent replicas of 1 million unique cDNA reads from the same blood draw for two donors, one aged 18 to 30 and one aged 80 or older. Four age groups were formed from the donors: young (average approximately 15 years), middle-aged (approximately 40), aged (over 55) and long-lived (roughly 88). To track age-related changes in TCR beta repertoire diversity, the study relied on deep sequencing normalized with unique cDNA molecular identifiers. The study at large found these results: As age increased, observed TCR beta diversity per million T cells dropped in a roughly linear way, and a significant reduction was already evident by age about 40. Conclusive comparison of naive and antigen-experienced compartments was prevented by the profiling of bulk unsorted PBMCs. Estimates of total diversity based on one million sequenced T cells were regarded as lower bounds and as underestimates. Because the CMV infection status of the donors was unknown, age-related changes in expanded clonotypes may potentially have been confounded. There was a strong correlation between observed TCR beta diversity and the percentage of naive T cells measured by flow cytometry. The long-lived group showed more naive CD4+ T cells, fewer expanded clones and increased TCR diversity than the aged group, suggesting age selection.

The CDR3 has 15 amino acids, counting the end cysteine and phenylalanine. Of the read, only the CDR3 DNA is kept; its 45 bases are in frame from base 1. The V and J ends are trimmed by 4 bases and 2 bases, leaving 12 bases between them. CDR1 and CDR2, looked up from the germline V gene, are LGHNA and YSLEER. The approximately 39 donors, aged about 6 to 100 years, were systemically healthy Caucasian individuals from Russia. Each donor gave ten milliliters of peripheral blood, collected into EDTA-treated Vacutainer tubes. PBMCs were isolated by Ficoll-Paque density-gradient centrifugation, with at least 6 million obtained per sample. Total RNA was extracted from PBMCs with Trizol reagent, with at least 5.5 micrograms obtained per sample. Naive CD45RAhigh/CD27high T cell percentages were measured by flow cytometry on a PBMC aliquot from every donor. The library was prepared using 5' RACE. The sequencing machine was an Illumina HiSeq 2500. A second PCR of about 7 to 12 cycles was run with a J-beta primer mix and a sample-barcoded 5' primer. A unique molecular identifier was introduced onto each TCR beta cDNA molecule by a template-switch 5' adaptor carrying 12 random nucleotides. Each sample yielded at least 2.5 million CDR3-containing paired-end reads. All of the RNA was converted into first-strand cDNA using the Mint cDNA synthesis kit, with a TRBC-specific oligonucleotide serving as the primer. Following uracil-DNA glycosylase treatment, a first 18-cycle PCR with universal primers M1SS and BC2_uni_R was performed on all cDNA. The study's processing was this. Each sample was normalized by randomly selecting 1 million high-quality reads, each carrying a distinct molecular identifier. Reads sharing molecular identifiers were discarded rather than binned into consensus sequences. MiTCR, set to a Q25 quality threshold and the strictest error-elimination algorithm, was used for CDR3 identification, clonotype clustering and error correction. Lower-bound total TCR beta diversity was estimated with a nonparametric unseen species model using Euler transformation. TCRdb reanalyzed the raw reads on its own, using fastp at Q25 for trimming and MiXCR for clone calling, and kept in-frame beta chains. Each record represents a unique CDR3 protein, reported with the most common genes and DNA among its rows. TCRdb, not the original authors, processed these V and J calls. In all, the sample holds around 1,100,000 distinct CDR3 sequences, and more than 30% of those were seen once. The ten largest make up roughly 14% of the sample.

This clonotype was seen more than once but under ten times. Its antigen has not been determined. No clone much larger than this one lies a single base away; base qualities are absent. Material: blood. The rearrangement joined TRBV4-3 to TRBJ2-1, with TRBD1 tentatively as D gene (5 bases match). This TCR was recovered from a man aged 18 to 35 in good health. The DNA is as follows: TGCGCCAGCAGCCGGATGACAGCTACCTACAATGAGCAGTTCTTC. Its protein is CASSRMTATYNEQFF.